A selection of T cell receptor beta chains follows, all from one sample in a study of T cell changes during pregnancy in multiple sclerosis. The method was immunoSEQ multiplex PCR; TCRdb's version includes in-frame clones alone and lacks a portion of them. The data show tens of thousands of clones, approximately 94% seen once. Sample: peripheral blood, taken in the third trimester of pregnancy. Receptors originate from a female donor with multiple sclerosis, enrolled in a pregnancy study. CDR3s include the opening cysteine and the closing phenylalanine or tryptophan. Fields, in order: J gene, clone size, D gene, V gene, CDR3 protein, CDR3 DNA. A D gene is named only where the DNA matches it firmly. Clone size is shown for a subset of rows, as once, few, many or a class of expanded clone.

J gene: TRBJ2-5
clone size: NA
D gene: TRBD2
V gene: TRBV9
CDR3 protein: CASSRGGGGQETQYF
CDR3 DNA: TGTGCCAGCAGCCGGGGCGGGGGAGGACAAGAGACCCAGTACTTC

J gene: TRBJ1-4
clone size: once
D gene: TRBD1
V gene: TRBV5-1
CDR3 protein: CASSLAGDRGEKLFF
CDR3 DNA: TGCGCCAGCAGCTTGGCCGGGGACAGAGGGGAAAAACTGTTTTTT

J gene: TRBJ2-3
clone size: NA
D gene: NA
V gene: TRBV19
CDR3 protein: CASSIVAGGSTDTQYF
CDR3 DNA: TGTGCCAGTAGTATAGTCGCCGGCGGGAGCACAGATACGCAGTATTTT

J gene: TRBJ2-7
clone size: NA
D gene: NA
V gene: TRBV5-1
CDR3 protein: CASSSESGPLYEQYF
CDR3 DNA: TGCGCCAGCAGCTCCGAGAGCGGCCCCCTTTACGAGCAGTACTTC

J gene: TRBJ1-5
clone size: NA
D gene: TRBD1
V gene: TRBV15
CDR3 protein: CATSRGTGTGVQPQHF
CDR3 DNA: TGTGCCACCAGCAGAGGTACGGGGACAGGGGTTCAGCCCCAGCATTTT

J gene: TRBJ1-4
clone size: NA
D gene: NA
V gene: TRBV11-2
CDR3 protein: CASSLVLDPSEKLFF
CDR3 DNA: TGTGCCAGCAGCTTAGTCCTAGACCCAAGTGAAAAACTGTTTTTT

J gene: TRBJ2-2
clone size: NA
D gene: NA
V gene: TRBV6-1
CDR3 protein: CASSGGTHTGELFF
CDR3 DNA: TGTGCCAGCAGCGGCGGGACTCACACCGGGGAGCTGTTTTTT

J gene: TRBJ1-1
clone size: NA
D gene: NA
V gene: TRBV5-4
CDR3 protein: CASSFGGTEAFF
CDR3 DNA: TGTGCCAGCAGCTTTGGAGGAACTGAAGCTTTCTTT

J gene: TRBJ2-2
clone size: NA
D gene: TRBD2
V gene: TRBV27
CDR3 protein: CASTVTSGAGELFF
CDR3 DNA: TGTGCCAGCACCGTGACTAGCGGGGCCGGGGAGCTGTTTTTT

J gene: TRBJ1-5
clone size: NA
D gene: NA
V gene: TRBV10-2
CDR3 protein: CASSEERGAQHF
CDR3 DNA: TGCGCCAGCAGTGAGGAGCGGGGAGCCCAGCATTTT

J gene: TRBJ2-1
clone size: NA
D gene: TRBD1
V gene: TRBV7-9
CDR3 protein: CASSYWDREGDEQFF
CDR3 DNA: TGTGCCAGCAGCTATTGGGACAGGGAGGGGGATGAGCAGTTCTTC

J gene: TRBJ2-7
clone size: NA
D gene: NA
V gene: TRBV27
CDR3 protein: CASSLAPARSHEQYF
CDR3 DNA: TGTGCCAGCAGTTTAGCCCCGGCAAGGAGCCACGAGCAGTACTTC

J gene: TRBJ2-6
clone size: NA
D gene: NA
V gene: TRBV18
CDR3 protein: CASSPNLASGANVLTF
CDR3 DNA: TGTGCCAGCTCACCCAATTTAGCGTCTGGGGCCAACGTCCTGACTTTC

J gene: TRBJ1-4
clone size: NA
D gene: TRBD1
V gene: TRBV6-5
CDR3 protein: CASRRTGAGEKLFF
CDR3 DNA: TGTGCCAGCAGGCGGACAGGGGCAGGTGAAAAACTGTTTTTT

J gene: TRBJ2-1
clone size: NA
D gene: NA
V gene: TRBV19
CDR3 protein: CASSPSLGASYNEQFF
CDR3 DNA: TGTGCCAGTAGTCCGTCTTTGGGGGCTTCCTACAATGAGCAGTTCTTC

J gene: TRBJ1-6
clone size: NA
D gene: NA
V gene: TRBV6-4
CDR3 protein: CASSDTENSPLHF
CDR3 DNA: TGTGCCAGCAGTGATACAGAGAATTCACCCCTCCACTTT

J gene: TRBJ2-7
clone size: NA
D gene: NA
V gene: TRBV7-2
CDR3 protein: CASSLRPPGRGAPYEQYF
CDR3 DNA: TGTGCCAGCAGCTTACGGCCCCCCGGGCGGGGTGCCCCCTACGAGCAGTACTTC

J gene: TRBJ2-7
clone size: NA
D gene: TRBD2
V gene: TRBV6-1
CDR3 protein: CASLQGGGPSLQYF
CDR3 DNA: TGTGCCAGCCTACAGGGCGGGGGGCCGTCCCTGCAGTACTTC

J gene: TRBJ2-2
clone size: NA
D gene: NA
V gene: TRBV9
CDR3 protein: CASSVEGEGGELFF
CDR3 DNA: TGTGCCAGCAGCGTAGAGGGGGAAGGCGGGGAGCTGTTTTTT

J gene: TRBJ2-2
clone size: NA
D gene: TRBD1
V gene: TRBV7-9
CDR3 protein: CASSEGQGGELFF
CDR3 DNA: TGTGCCAGCAGCGAAGGACAGGGCGGGGAGCTGTTTTTT

J gene: TRBJ1-5
clone size: NA
D gene: TRBD1
V gene: TRBV11-2
CDR3 protein: CASSAQGDQPQHF
CDR3 DNA: TGTGCCAGCAGCGCTCAGGGGGATCAGCCCCAGCATTTT

J gene: TRBJ1-1
clone size: NA
D gene: NA
V gene: TRBV19
CDR3 protein: CASLAQQGNTEAFF
CDR3 DNA: TGTGCCAGTCTGGCCCAACAGGGGAACACTGAAGCTTTCTTT

J gene: TRBJ2-2
clone size: NA
D gene: NA
V gene: TRBV30
CDR3 protein: CAWSVLQGFPGELFF
CDR3 DNA: TGTGCCTGGAGTGTACTTCAGGGGTTCCCCGGGGAGCTGTTTTTT

J gene: TRBJ2-2
clone size: NA
D gene: NA
V gene: TRBV12-5
CDR3 protein: CASALGSTGELFF
CDR3 DNA: TGTGCTAGTGCACTAGGATCCACCGGGGAGCTGTTTTTT

J gene: TRBJ2-3
clone size: NA
D gene: TRBD2
V gene: TRBV25-1
CDR3 protein: CASSESSGVGTDTQYF
CDR3 DNA: TGTGCCAGCAGTGAATCGAGCGGGGTGGGCACAGATACGCAGTATTTT

J gene: TRBJ2-7
clone size: NA
D gene: NA
V gene: TRBV12-5
CDR3 protein: CASGGAIEQYF
CDR3 DNA: TGTGCTAGTGGTGGGGCAATCGAGCAGTACTTC

J gene: TRBJ2-5
clone size: NA
D gene: NA
V gene: TRBV11-2
CDR3 protein: CASSYGLATGETQYF
CDR3 DNA: TGTGCCAGCAGCTACGGGCTAGCGACAGGGGAGACCCAGTACTTC

J gene: TRBJ2-3
clone size: NA
D gene: TRBD2
V gene: TRBV7-9
CDR3 protein: CASSFILAGEADTQYF
CDR3 DNA: TGTGCCAGCAGCTTTATACTAGCGGGGGAGGCAGATACGCAGTATTTT